This TCR beta chain was captured by sequencing in a study of beta chain features in type 1 diabetes. Overall study: Patients did not differ from healthy donors in age, gender or cell yield.

A word on this clone: Antigen: not known.

Germline CDR1 SQVTM, CDR2 ANQGSEA. The CDR3 totals 12 residues. The V gene lost 7 bases and the J gene lost 5 bases, with 14 bases spanning the gap. Whole-study results and caveats: Junctions at VDJ sites from type 1 diabetes patients had fewer insertions and more deletions. In the patient group, naive, central memory and Treg TCRB repertoires seemed more alike than in the healthy donor group. Type 1 diabetes patients had moderately but significantly shorter TCRB CDR3s in all four CD4+ subsets.

Expressed TCRB transcripts were sequenced, since all the RNA that had been isolated was reverse transcribed. The table came from immunoSEQ multiplex PCR; TCRdb's copy has only in-frame clones and leaves some out. Of 140,000 to 150,000 clones listed, about 13% are singletons. Sequenced: central memory CD4+ T cells from blood. The chain combines TRBV29-1 with TRBJ1-1; a weak D match, TRBD1 (6 bases). This TCR came from a man younger than 35 with type 1 diabetes. The CDR3 here is CSGNLDRTEAFF. For the CDR3, the DNA is TGCAGCGGCAATCTAGACAGGACTGAAGCTTTCTTT.